One and the same sample provided the 28 T cell receptor beta chains below, sequenced in a study of blood T cell repertoires in COVID-19. Assay: immunoSEQ multiplex PCR; the TCRdb copy retains only in-frame clones and omits some. The sample has approximately 230,000 clones, about 90% seen once; the top ten hold approximately 3.3%. The sample was peripheral blood. These TCRs come from a man between 18 and 35 years old with active or convalescent COVID-19.

This clone has just one count. This chain joins TRBV7-2 and TRBJ1-2, with D maybe TRBD1 (6 bases). Trimming removed 4 bases at V and 2 bases at J, with 14 bases between. This CDR3 is 15 amino acids long. Germline-derived CDR1 and CDR2 are SGHTA and FQGNSA. In DNA form, the CDR3 reads TGTGCCAGCAGCTACGGGACATCATACAACTATGGCTACACCTTC. This codes for CASSYGTSYNYGYTF.

The chain links TRBV6-6 to TRBJ1-2; TRBD1 agrees at 11 bases. The CDR3 contains 15 residues. Germline V gene data show CDR1 as MNHNY and CDR2 as SVGAGI (reference sequence). J lost 8 bases, V lost 5 bases, and 10 bases had no gene match. CDR3 sequence: CASSNPGQGGYGYTF. CDR3 DNA sequence: TGTGCCAGCAGTAATCCGGGACAGGGGGGGTACGGCTACACCTTC.

The chain is built from TRBV28 and TRBJ1-5, with D maybe TRBD1 (6 bases). The CDR3 is 14 amino acids. The germline V gene has CDR1 MDHEN and CDR2 SYDVKM. V dropped 5 bases and J dropped 0 bases, with 8 bases sitting between them. CDR3 sequence: CASSGTLSNQPQHF. As DNA, the CDR3 is TGTGCCAGCAGTGGGACACTTAGCAATCAGCCCCAGCATTTT.

The chain links TRBV19 to TRBJ1-5; D is unresolved. The length of the CDR3 is 14 residues. Per the germline V gene, CDR1 is LNHDA and CDR2 is SQIVND (reference sequence). The V gene lost 6 bases and the J gene lost 0 bases, with 9 bases spanning the gap. The CDR3 sequence: CASRFEDSNQPQHF. The CDR3 coding sequence is TGTGCCAGTAGATTCGAGGATAGCAATCAGCCCCAGCATTTT.

The chain has TRBV5-1 and TRBJ2-7; 8 bases are a match to TRBD2. CDR1 is SGHRS and CDR2 is YFSETQ in the germline V gene. There are 16 residues in the CDR3. After removal of 3 bases from V and 5 bases from J, the junction contained 13 bases not matched to a gene. Here the CDR3 DNA reads TGCGCCAGCAGCTCCGGGGCGGGACTAGTCATCCACGAGCAGTACTTC. Its protein is CASSSGAGLVIHEQYF.

The rearrangement joins TRBV5-1 to TRBJ2-7; 9 bases fit TRBD2. Germline V gene sequence: CDR1 SGHRS, CDR2 YFSETQ. The CDR3 totals 15 residues. Germline trimming cut 4 bases from V and 1 base from J; bases unmatched to any gene: 6. This CDR3 reads CASSPATSGSYEQYF. As DNA, the CDR3 is TGCGCCAGCAGCCCCGCGACTAGCGGTTCCTACGAGCAGTACTTC.

This chain links TRBV5-3 with TRBJ2-3; TRBD1 matches at 9 bases. TRBV5-3 is sorted into the ORF group, with uncertain function. Unmatched junction bases numbered 7, after V lost 0 bases and J lost 5 bases. The CDR3 runs to 16 residues. The CDR3 DNA is TGTGCCAGAAGCTTGGGGAAACAGGGGGCCGAAGATACGCAGTATTTT. This encodes CARSLGKQGAEDTQYF.

The chain carries TRBV7-9 and TRBJ2-1; TRBD2 matches 8 bases. The CDR3 is made up of 15 amino acids. Germline V gene data show CDR1 as SEHNR and CDR2 as FQNEAQ (reference sequence). V dropped 5 bases and J dropped 12; count of bases not matched to a gene: 15. CDR3 region: CASSKSVSGGTRQFF. CDR3 bases: TGTGCCAGCAGCAAATCAGTGAGCGGGGGTACCAGGCAGTTCTTC.

The chain employs TRBV7-3 and TRBJ2-4; TRBD2 aligns across 9 bases. CDR1 SGHTA and CDR2 FQGTGA come from the germline V gene. V shed 5 bases, J shed 10 bases, and the junction held 6 bases outside the gene matches. The CDR3 length is 13 residues. DNA for the CDR3: TGTGCCAGCAGCACGGGGACTAGCAGTATTCAGTACTTC. Protein sequence: CASSTGTSSIQYF. Full variable domain (outside the CDR3, taken from reference TRBV7-3 and TRBJ2-4): GAGVSQTPSNKVTEKGKYVELRCDPISGHTALYWYRQSLGQGPEFLIYFQGTGAADDSGLPNDRFFAVRPEGSVSTLKIQRTERGDSAVYLCASSTGTSSIQYFGAGTRLSVL.

V usage is TRBV6-5 and J usage is TRBJ2-3; a possible D gene is TRBD1 (6 bases). CDR1 is MNHEY, CDR2 SVGAGI, per germline. V was pared by 2 bases and J by 4 bases, with 10 bases between. The CDR3 spans 14 residues. CDR3 nucleotide sequence: TGTGCCAGCAGTTACCTTCAGGGGCCAGATACGCAGTATTTT. This gives the protein CASSYLQGPDTQYF.

V usage is TRBV6-2 or TRBV6-3 and J usage is TRBJ1-5; 8 bases map to TRBD1. This CDR3 comprises 13 residues. The germline CDR1 and CDR2 sequences are MNHEY and SVGEGT. V was pared by 5 bases and J by 7 bases, with 4 bases of the junction left unmatched. DNA of the CDR3: TGTGCCAGCAGTCTGGACAGGGACCAGCCCCAGCATTTT. Encoded protein: CASSLDRDQPQHF.

The V and J genes are TRBV5-6 and TRBJ1-1; D not certain. This CDR3 has 12 amino acids. Trimming removed 2 bases from V and 0 bases from J, with 2 bases in between. Germline V gene data show CDR1 as SGHDT and CDR2 as YYEEEE. CDR3 sequence reads: CASSFMNTEAFF. The CDR3 region has the DNA TGTGCCAGCAGCTTCATGAACACTGAAGCTTTCTTT.

The genes are TRBV6-5 and TRBJ1-1; D might be TRBD1 (5 bases). The CDR3 sequence is 14 residues long. Germline V gene lookup returns CDR1 MNHEY and CDR2 SVGAGI. V dropped 4 bases and J dropped 1 base, with 10 bases sitting between them. CDR3 residues: CASSSRQRNTEAFF. The CDR3 DNA sequence: TGTGCCAGCAGTTCGCGACAGAGGAACACTGAAGCTTTCTTT.

The count of this clone is one. The V call is TRBV4-3, the J call TRBJ2-3, with 8 bases that match TRBD2. Losses at the gene ends were 0 bases for V and 6 bases for J; bases not matched to a gene: 8. The germline gives CDR1 LGHNA, CDR2 YSLEER. The CDR3 contains 16 residues. CDR3 sequence (DNA): TGCGCCAGCAGCCAAGATACCGGCGGGGGGATGGATACGCAGTATTTT. Protein product: CASSQDTGGGMDTQYF.

This chain links TRBV7-9 with TRBJ1-6; the D gene is possibly TRBD1 (6 bases). The CDR3 covers 14 residues. Trimming took 4 bases from V and 10 from J, leaving 14 bases between them. Germline V gene sequence: CDR1 SEHNR, CDR2 FQNEAQ (reference sequence). The CDR3 here is CASSSRGQGSPLHF. The CDR3 nucleotides read TGTGCCAGCAGCTCCAGGGGTCAAGGATCACCCCTCCACTTT.

This clone came up once. CDR3 loop: CASSLDRGRHTEAFF. The CDR3 coding sequence is TGTGCCAGCAGTCTCGACAGGGGGCGACACACTGAAGCTTTCTTT. This chain joins TRBV6-5 and TRBJ1-1, with TRBD1 matching over 10 bases. Per the germline V gene, CDR1 is MNHEY and CDR2 is SVGAGI. The CDR3 contains 15 residues. V gave up 5 bases and J gave up 3 bases; unmatched junction bases: 6.

The chain couples TRBV11-3 to TRBJ1-1, with a possible D match to TRBD1 (6 bases). Trimming took off 5 bases at V and 5 bases at J, with 18 bases between the two ends. Germline V gene data show CDR1 as SGHNT and CDR2 as YENEEA. This CDR3 has 15 residues. The CDR3 loop is CASSRDGQTGTEAFF. As DNA, the CDR3 is TGTGCCAGCAGCCGCGATGGACAGACAGGAACTGAAGCTTTCTTT.

V gene TRBV7-2 combines with J gene TRBJ2-7; 8 bases fit TRBD1. CDR3 length: 14 amino acids. The J segment lost 2 bases and the V segment lost 6 bases, leaving 6 bases of the junction unmatched. Germline V gene sequence: CDR1 SGHTA, CDR2 FQGNSA. The DNA for the CDR3 is TGTGCCAGCAGATTCCGACAGGGGACCTACGAGCAGTACTTC. As protein: CASRFRQGTYEQYF.

This clone was found a few times. The chain carries TRBV18 and TRBJ1-2, with D possibly TRBD1 on 6 matching bases. The V end lost 5 bases, the J end lost 0 bases, and 10 bases lay between the germline ends. This CDR3 comprises 14 residues. Looked up from germline, CDR1 is KGHSH and CDR2 is LQKENI. CDR3 amino acids: CASSKDSPNYGYTF. The CDR3 nucleotides are TGTGCCAGCTCAAAGGACAGCCCTAACTATGGCTACACCTTC.

The genes are TRBV6-5 and TRBJ1-2; D is perhaps TRBD1 (6 bases). Deletions cut 0 bases from V and 6 bases from J, with 8 bases between. Germline-derived CDR1 and CDR2 are MNHEY and SVGAGI. CDR3 length equals 13 residues. For the CDR3, the DNA is TGTGCCAGCAGTTACTCGACAGGCCATGGCTACACCTTC. Its translation: CASSYSTGHGYTF.

V is TRBV5-4 and J is TRBJ1-2; D is unclear. The V gene lost 1 base and the J gene lost 4 bases, with 17 bases spanning the gap. The CDR3 consists of 16 residues. Germline-derived CDR1 and CDR2 are SGHNT and YYREEE (reference sequence). The CDR3 coding sequence is TGTGCCAGCAGCTTGAGTAGTGTGGAAGAGGGCTATGGCTACACCTTC. It is translated as CASSLSSVEEGYGYTF.

CDR3 sequence: CAISEAGQHGNTIYF. In DNA form, the CDR3 reads TGTGCCATCAGTGAGGCGGGACAGCATGGAAACACCATATATTTT. The chain carries TRBV10-3 and TRBJ1-3; the match to TRBD1 covers 7 bases. CDR3 length: 15 residues. V shed 2 bases, J shed 3 bases, and the junction held 4 bases outside the gene matches. CDR1 and CDR2 from the germline V gene are ENHRY and SYGVKD.

V usage is TRBV9 and J usage is TRBJ2-5; 10 bases match TRBD2. This CDR3 comprises 17 residues. V shed 0 bases and J 4 bases; nucleotides not matched to a gene: 9. Germline V gives CDR1 SGDLS, CDR2 YYNGEE. The CDR3 nucleotides are TGTGCCAGCAGCGTAGATCCAGCGGGGGGGCTCGTAGAGACCCAGTACTTC. Translating it yields CASSVDPAGGLVETQYF. Combining the CDR3 with reference TRBV9 and TRBJ2-5 gives the whole variable domain DSGVTQTPKHLITATGQRVTLRCSPRSGDLSVYWYQQSLDQGLQFLIQYYNGEERAKGNILERFSAQQFPDLHSELNLSSLELGDSALYFCASSVDPAGGLVETQYFGPGTRLLVL.

The chain links TRBV21-1 to TRBJ2-5; the table's TRBD1 call for D was not verified on the DNA. TRBV21-1 is designated a pseudogene. The CDR3 totals 20 residues. CDR3 DNA: TGTGCCAGCAGCAAAGGACAGTATGTTCCATTAAACCAGTACCAAGAGACCCAGTACTTC. Its translation is CASSKGQYVPLNQYQETQYF.

This chain joins TRBV29-1 and TRBJ2-3; D ambiguous. CDR1 and CDR2 from the germline V gene are SQVTM and ANQGSEA. The CDR3 has 12 residues. V was trimmed by 2 bases and J by 5 bases, leaving 8 bases between them. The CDR3 nucleotides are TGCAGCGTTGAATCGAGGCGAGATACGCAGTATTTT. It translates to CSVESRRDTQYF.

This clone was counted a single time. The V gene is TRBV11-2, the J gene TRBJ1-6; unclear D gene. V gave up 0 bases and J gave up 6 bases, with 9 bases separating them. This CDR3 is built from 15 residues. Germline V lookup: CDR1 SGHAT, CDR2 FQNNGV. CDR3: CASSLDRGSNSPLHF. CDR3 in DNA: TGTGCCAGCAGCTTAGATCGGGGTTCTAATTCACCCCTCCACTTT.

The CDR3 DNA is TGTGCCATCAGGTCGGACATCATGAACACTGAAGCTTTCTTT. Its translation is CAIRSDIMNTEAFF. This rearrangement joins TRBV10-3 to TRBJ1-1, with D possibly being TRBD1 (5 bases). This CDR3 spans 14 amino acids. Looked up from germline, CDR1 is ENHRY and CDR2 is SYGVKD. Trimming removed 6 bases at V and 0 bases at J, with 11 bases between.

The chain has TRBV27 and TRBJ2-5, with 7 bases aligning to TRBD1. Per the germline V gene, CDR1 is MNHEY and CDR2 is SMNVEV (reference sequence). The V and J ends lost 2 bases and 5 bases, in that order; junction bases with no gene match: 2. This CDR3 contains 13 residues. For the CDR3, the DNA is TGTGCCAGCAGTTTAACAGGGGCGGAGACCCAGTACTTC. Its translation is CASSLTGAETQYF.